The table lists the clone carrying this T cell receptor (beta chain) with a count of one. The length of the CDR3 is 15 residues. V was pared by 5 bases and J by 0 bases, with 4 bases of the junction left unmatched. From germline, CDR1 is SGHTA and CDR2 FQGTGA. Use of 60 Vbeta and 13 Jbeta primers characterized the PCR. The table came from immunoSEQ multiplex PCR; TCRdb's copy has only in-frame clones and leaves some out. Counted here are more than 130,000 clones, 73% occurring once; the ten biggest clones make up 14%. The sample comes from a study of cytomegalovirus exposure and HLA in healthy donors. Study background: Earlier, 117 million unique TCR beta sequences were recovered from roughly 180 million T cells by an analysis.

Material for sequencing was PBMCs. The sequence derives from a human donor in good health. The rearrangement joins TRBV7-3 to TRBJ2-3; 8 positions match TRBD2. CDR3 protein: CASSPSGGSTDTQYF. CDR3 DNA sequence: TGTGCCAGCAGCCCCAGCGGGGGTAGCACAGATACGCAGTATTTT.